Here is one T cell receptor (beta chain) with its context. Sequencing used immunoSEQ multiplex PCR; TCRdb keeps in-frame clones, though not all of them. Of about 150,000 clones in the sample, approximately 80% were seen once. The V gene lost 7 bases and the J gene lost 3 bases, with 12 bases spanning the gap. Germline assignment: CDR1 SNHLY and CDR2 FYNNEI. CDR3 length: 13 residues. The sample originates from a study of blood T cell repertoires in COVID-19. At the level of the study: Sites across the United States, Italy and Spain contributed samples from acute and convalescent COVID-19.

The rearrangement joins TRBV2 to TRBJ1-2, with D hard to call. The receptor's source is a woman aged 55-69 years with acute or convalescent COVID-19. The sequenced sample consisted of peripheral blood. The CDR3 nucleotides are TGTGCCAGCAAGCTAGACGGAGACTATGGCTACACCTTC. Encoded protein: CASKLDGDYGYTF.